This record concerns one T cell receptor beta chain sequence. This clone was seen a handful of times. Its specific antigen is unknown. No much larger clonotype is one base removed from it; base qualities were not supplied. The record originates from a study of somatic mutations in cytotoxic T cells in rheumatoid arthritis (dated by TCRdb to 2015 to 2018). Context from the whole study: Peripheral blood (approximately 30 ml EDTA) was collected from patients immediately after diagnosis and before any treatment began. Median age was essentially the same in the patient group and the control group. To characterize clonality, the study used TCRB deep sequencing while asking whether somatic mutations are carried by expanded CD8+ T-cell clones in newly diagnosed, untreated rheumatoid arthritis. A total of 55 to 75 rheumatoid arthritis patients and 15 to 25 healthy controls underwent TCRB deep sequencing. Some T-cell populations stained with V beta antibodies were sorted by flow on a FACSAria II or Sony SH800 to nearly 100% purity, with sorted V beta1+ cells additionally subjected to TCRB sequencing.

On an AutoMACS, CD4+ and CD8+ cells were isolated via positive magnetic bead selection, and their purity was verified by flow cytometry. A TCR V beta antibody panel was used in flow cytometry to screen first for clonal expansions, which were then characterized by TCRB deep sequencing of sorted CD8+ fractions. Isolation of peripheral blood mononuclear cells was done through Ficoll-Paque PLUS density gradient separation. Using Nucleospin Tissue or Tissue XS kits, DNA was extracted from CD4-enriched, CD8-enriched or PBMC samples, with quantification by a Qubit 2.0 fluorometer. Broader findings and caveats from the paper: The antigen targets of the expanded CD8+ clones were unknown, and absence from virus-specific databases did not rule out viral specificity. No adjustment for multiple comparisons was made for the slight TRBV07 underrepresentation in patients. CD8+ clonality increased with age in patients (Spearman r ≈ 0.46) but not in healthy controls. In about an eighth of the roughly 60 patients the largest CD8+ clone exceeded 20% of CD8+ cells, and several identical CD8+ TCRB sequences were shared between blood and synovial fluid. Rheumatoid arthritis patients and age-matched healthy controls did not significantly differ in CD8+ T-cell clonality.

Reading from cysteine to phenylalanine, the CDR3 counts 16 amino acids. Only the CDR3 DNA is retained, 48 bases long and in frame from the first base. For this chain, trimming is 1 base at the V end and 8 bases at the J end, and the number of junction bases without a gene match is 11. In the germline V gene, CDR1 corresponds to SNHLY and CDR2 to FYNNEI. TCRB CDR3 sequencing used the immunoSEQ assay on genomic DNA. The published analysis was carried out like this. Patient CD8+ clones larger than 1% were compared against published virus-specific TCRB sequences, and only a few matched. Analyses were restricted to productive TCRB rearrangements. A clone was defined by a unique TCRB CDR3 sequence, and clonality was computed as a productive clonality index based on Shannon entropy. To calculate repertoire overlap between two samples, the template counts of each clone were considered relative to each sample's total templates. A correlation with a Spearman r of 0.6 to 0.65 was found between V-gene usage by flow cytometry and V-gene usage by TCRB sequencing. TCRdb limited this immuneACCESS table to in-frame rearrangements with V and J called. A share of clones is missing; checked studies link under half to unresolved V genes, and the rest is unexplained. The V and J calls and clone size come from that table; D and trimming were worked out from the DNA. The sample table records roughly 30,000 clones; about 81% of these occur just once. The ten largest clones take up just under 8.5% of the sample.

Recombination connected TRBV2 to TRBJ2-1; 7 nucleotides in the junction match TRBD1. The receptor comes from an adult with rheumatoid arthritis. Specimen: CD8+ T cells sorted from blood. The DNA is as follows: TGTGCCAGCAGTGAAGGAGACAGGGTGATGGAGGATGAGCAGTTCTTC. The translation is CASSEGDRVMEDEQFF.